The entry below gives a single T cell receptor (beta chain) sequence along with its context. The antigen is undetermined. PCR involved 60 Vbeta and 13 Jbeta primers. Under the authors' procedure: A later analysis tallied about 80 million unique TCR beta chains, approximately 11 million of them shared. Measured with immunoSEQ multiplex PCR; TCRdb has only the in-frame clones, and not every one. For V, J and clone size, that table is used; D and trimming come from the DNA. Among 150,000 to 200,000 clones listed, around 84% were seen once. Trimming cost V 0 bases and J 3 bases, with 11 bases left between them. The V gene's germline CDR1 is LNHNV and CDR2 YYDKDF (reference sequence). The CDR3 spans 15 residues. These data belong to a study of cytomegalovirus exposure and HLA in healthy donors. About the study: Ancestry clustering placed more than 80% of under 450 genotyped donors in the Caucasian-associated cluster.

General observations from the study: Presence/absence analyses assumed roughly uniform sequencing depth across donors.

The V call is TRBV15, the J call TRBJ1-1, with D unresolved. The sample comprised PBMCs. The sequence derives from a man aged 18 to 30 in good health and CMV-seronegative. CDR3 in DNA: TGTGCCACCAGCAGAGATAATCAGTTTTACACTGAAGCTTTCTTT. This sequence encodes CATSRDNQFYTEAFF.